Listed here are 25 T cell receptor beta chains from one sample, sequenced in a study of T cell responses to AZD1222 COVID-19 vaccine. Assay: immunoSEQ multiplex PCR; the TCRdb copy retains only in-frame clones and omits some. The repertoire holds about 150,000 clones, with roughly nine tenths as singletons. Sequences were derived from peripheral blood, sampled on day 0 of MenACWY control vaccination. These receptor sequences come from an adult in good health.

The rearrangement links TRBV19 to TRBJ1-3; D is unresolved. This CDR3 spans 14 amino acids. Germline V lookup: CDR1 LNHDA, CDR2 SQIVND (reference sequence). Trimming shortened V by 4 bases and J by 2 bases, and 9 bases separated the two germline ends. This CDR3 reads CASSTLGAGNTIYF. CDR3 nucleotide sequence: TGTGCCAGTAGTACCCTCGGGGCTGGAAACACCATATATTTT.

The rearrangement joins TRBV5-1 to TRBJ2-2; D gene ambiguous. Germline values: CDR1 SGHRS, CDR2 YFSETQ. This CDR3 region has 16 residues. V was shortened by 0 bases and J by 5 bases, with 14 bases between the two germline ends. The CDR3 sequence is CASSLDRGARTGELFF. In DNA form, the CDR3 reads TGCGCCAGCAGCTTGGATCGCGGCGCGCGGACCGGGGAGCTGTTTTTT.

The chain recombines TRBV5-1 with TRBJ2-1; 11 nucleotides align to TRBD2. The germline gives CDR1 SGHRS, CDR2 YFSETQ. The J segment lost 6 bases and the V segment lost 0 bases, leaving 2 bases of the junction unmatched. The CDR3 extends over 15 amino acids. CDR3 in amino acids: CASSLALAGGNEQFF. The CDR3 DNA follows: TGCGCCAGCAGCTTGGCCCTAGCGGGAGGCAATGAGCAGTTCTTC.

The V call is TRBV27, the J call TRBJ2-7, with 8 bases matching TRBD2. Per the germline V gene, CDR1 is MNHEY and CDR2 is SMNVEV (reference sequence). V trimming: 2 bases; J trimming: 4 bases; junction bases outside the gene matches: 4. This CDR3 is 14 amino acids long. CDR3 sequence (DNA): TGTGCCAGCAGTTTACGGGGGGGGTTTTACGAGCAGTACTTC. This codes for CASSLRGGFYEQYF.

The rearrangement links TRBV11-2 to TRBJ2-7; 10 bases fit TRBD1. The CDR3 spans 15 residues. Germline V lookup: CDR1 SGHAT, CDR2 FQNNGV. The V and J ends lost 5 bases and 3 bases, in that order; junction bases with no gene match: 7. CDR3 sequence reads: CASSPLRTGGYEQYF. CDR3 nucleotides: TGTGCCAGCAGCCCTTTACGGACAGGGGGCTACGAGCAGTACTTC.

The chain has TRBV30 and TRBJ2-3; TRBD2 agrees at 11 bases. Trimming cost V 7 bases and J 2 bases; bases outside gene matches: 8. The germline V gene encodes CDR1 GTSNPN and CDR2 SVGIG (reference sequence). The CDR3 sequence is 15 residues long. The CDR3 DNA follows: TGTGCCTTGACCCTGGGACTAGCGGACACAGATACGCAGTATTTT. Translating it yields CALTLGLADTDTQYF.

The chain couples TRBV4-2 to TRBJ1-2; 12 nucleotides line up with TRBD1. The trim removed 4 bases at V and 3 bases at J, leaving 24 bases unmatched. This CDR3 is built from 22 residues. CDR1 and CDR2 from the germline V gene are LGHNA and YNFKEQ. CDR3 DNA sequence: TGTGCCAGCAGCCCGTATTCGGGGACAGGGGGCGCCGGGGACACAAGACACTATGGCTACACCTTC. It encodes CASSPYSGTGGAGDTRHYGYTF.

V is TRBV3-1 (or the pseudogene TRBV3-2) and J is TRBJ1-1; 7 bases are shared with TRBD1. Unmatched junction bases numbered 7, after V lost 8 bases and J lost 1 base. Germline-derived CDR1 and CDR2 are LGHDT and YNNKEL (reference sequence). The CDR3 covers 14 residues. CDR3: CASFGTDENTEAFF. The CDR3 nucleotides read TGTGCCAGCTTCGGGACAGACGAGAACACTGAAGCTTTCTTT.

The sample holds one count of this clone. The chain has TRBV7-6 and TRBJ2-2; D could derive from TRBD1 or TRBD2 (6 bases each). Germline V gives CDR1 SGHVS, CDR2 FNYEAQ. The CDR3 covers 16 residues. The germline V and J ends were trimmed by 3 bases and 4 bases, with 15 bases remaining between them. The CDR3 DNA is TGTGCCAGCAGCTTGAATCGGGGGCAGAGCACCGGGGAGCTGTTTTTT. This encodes CASSLNRGQSTGELFF.

This chain joins TRBV5-1 and TRBJ2-1; D may be TRBD1 or TRBD2 (5 bases each). This CDR3 comprises 15 residues. Germline-derived CDR1 and CDR2 are SGHRS and YFSETQ. V lost 4 bases to trimming and J lost 7 bases, with 18 bases between them. The CDR3 sequence is CASSPGTPRGNEQFF. The CDR3 DNA is TGCGCCAGCAGCCCGGGGACCCCTCGCGGGAATGAGCAGTTCTTC.

This sequence joins TRBV5-1 and TRBJ1-4; TRBD1 aligns across 11 bases. Germline CDR1 reads SGHRS; CDR2 reads YFSETQ. The V and J ends lost 3 bases and 4 bases, in that order; junction bases with no gene match: 5. The CDR3 is made up of 16 amino acids. The CDR3 sequence: CASSWSGTGGNEKLFF. CDR3 bases: TGCGCCAGCAGCTGGTCCGGGACAGGGGGTAATGAAAAACTGTTTTTT. The variable domain in full, completed from reference TRBV5-1 and TRBJ1-4, reads KAGVTQTPRYLIKTRGQQVTLSCSPISGHRSVSWYQQTPGQGLQFLFEYFSETQRNKGNFPGRFSGRQFSNSRSEMNVSTLELGDSALYLCASSWSGTGGNEKLFFGSGTQLSVL.

The gene calls are TRBV11-3 and TRBJ2-2; D ambiguous. Deletions cut 3 bases from V and 3 bases from J, with 2 bases between. The CDR3 spans 12 residues. Germline V gene data show CDR1 as SGHNT and CDR2 as YENEEA. The CDR3 spells CASSFYTGELFF. The CDR3 coding sequence is TGTGCCAGCAGCTTTTACACCGGGGAGCTGTTTTTT.

This chain connects TRBV5-1 to TRBJ1-1, with D possibly TRBD1 on 6 matching bases. The CDR3 contains 16 residues. V lost 9 bases, J lost 2 bases, and 23 bases lay in between. Germline V gives CDR1 SGHRS, CDR2 YFSETQ. The CDR3 sequence: CATRRETGRKNTEAFF. The CDR3 nucleotides are TGCGCCACCCGAAGAGAGACAGGAAGGAAAAACACTGAAGCTTTCTTT.

The chain joins TRBV6-2 or TRBV6-3 to TRBJ2-7; 13 positions agree with TRBD2. Germline-derived CDR1 and CDR2 are MNHEY and SVGEGT. With 2 bases clipped from V and 11 bases from J, the junction kept 15 bases outside the gene matches. The CDR3 has 17 residues. Here the CDR3 reads CASSYATTSGRAGLEYF. The CDR3 nucleotides read TGTGCCAGCAGTTACGCGACTACTAGCGGGAGGGCCGGTCTGGAGTACTTC.

This chain connects TRBV11-3 to TRBJ2-3, with 8 bases fitting TRBD1. Trimming cost V 1 base and J 2 bases; bases outside gene matches: 8. The CDR3 runs 17 residues. CDR1 is SGHNT and CDR2 is YENEEA in the germline V gene. The CDR3 here is CASSLGTGWSLTDTQYF. The CDR3 DNA is TGTGCCAGCAGCTTAGGGACAGGGTGGTCCCTCACAGATACGCAGTATTTT.

The chain employs TRBV4-1 and TRBJ1-5, with D unclear. The V and J ends lost 0 bases and 9 bases respectively, with 15 bases between them. The CDR3 is made up of 15 amino acids. Germline V gives CDR1 MGHRA, CDR2 YSYEKL. CDR3 sequence: CASSQDQATLWPQHF. The CDR3 region has the DNA TGCGCCAGCAGCCAAGATCAGGCCACCCTTTGGCCCCAGCATTTT.

This clone occurred once. CDR3: CASSDRDRNTEAFF. CDR3 DNA sequence: TGTGCCAGCAGTGACCGGGACAGGAACACTGAAGCTTTCTTT. This chain connects TRBV6-4 to TRBJ1-1; 7 nucleotides align to TRBD1. The CDR3 has 14 residues. V was clipped by 2 bases and J by 1 base; unmatched bases: 1. Germline V lookup: CDR1 MRHNA, CDR2 SNTAGT.

The chain has TRBV20-1 and TRBJ2-7; D may be TRBD2 (6 bases). This CDR3 region has 11 residues. Germline CDR1 reads DFQATT; CDR2 reads SNEGSKA (reference sequence). V was shortened by 6 bases and J by 5 bases, with 11 bases between the two germline ends. The CDR3 protein is CSAEREDEQYF. The CDR3 coding sequence is TGCAGTGCCGAGAGGGAGGACGAGCAGTACTTC.

The chain carries TRBV18 and TRBJ2-1; 8 nucleotides match TRBD1. This CDR3 is built from 15 residues. V trimming: 0 bases; J trimming: 4 bases; junction bases outside the gene matches: 2. CDR1 and CDR2 from the germline V gene are KGHSH and LQKENI. The CDR3 coding sequence is TGTGCCAGCTCACCACCGGACAGGGCTTACAATGAGCAGTTCTTC. Protein product: CASSPPDRAYNEQFF.

The J gene is TRBJ1-2, the V gene TRBV2, with D maybe TRBD1 (5 bases). There are 13 residues in the CDR3. The V end lost 3 bases, the J end lost 3 bases, and 8 bases lay between the germline ends. Germline values: CDR1 SNHLY, CDR2 FYNNEI. CDR3 loop: CASSDGADYGYTF. The CDR3 coding sequence is TGTGCCAGCAGTGATGGGGCGGACTATGGCTACACCTTC.

The chain is built from TRBV5-4 and TRBJ2-1; a possible D gene is TRBD2 (6 bases). CDR1 and CDR2 (germline): SGHNT, YYREEE (reference sequence). The CDR3 is made up of 16 amino acids. V lost 0 bases and J 7 bases, leaving 17 bases between the germline ends. In nucleotides, the CDR3 is TGTGCCAGCAGCTTGGCCAGTCGGGGGATCGGGAATGAGCAGTTCTTC. It is translated as CASSLASRGIGNEQFF.

V is TRBV3-1 (or the pseudogene TRBV3-2) and J is TRBJ2-7, with D uncertain. Germline V gives CDR1 LGHDT, CDR2 YNNKEL (reference sequence). V lost 1 base to trimming and J lost 0 bases, with 10 bases between them. The CDR3 sequence is 15 residues long. The CDR3 nucleotides read TGTGCCAGCAGCCAAGGACATCTAAACTCCTACGAGCAGTACTTC. Translation gives CASSQGHLNSYEQYF.

This clone was seen just once. J is TRBJ2-1 and V is TRBV7-6, with D unresolved. The CDR3 consists of 16 residues. Looked up from germline, CDR1 is SGHVS and CDR2 is FNYEAQ. The ends were cut back, 0 bases at V and 8 bases at J, with 17 bases in the middle. The CDR3 region has the DNA TGTGCCAGCAGCTTAGCTGGCACCCCATTAATCCATGAGCAGTTCTTC. Its translation is CASSLAGTPLIHEQFF. Complete variable domain (other parts from reference TRBV7-6 and TRBJ2-1): GAGVSQSPRYKVTKRGQDVALRCDPISGHVSLYWYRQALGQGPEFLTYFNYEAQQDKSGLPNDRFSAERPEGSISTLTIQRTEQRDSAMYRCASSLAGTPLIHEQFFGPGTRLTVL.

The chain employs TRBV28 and TRBJ1-4; D is unclear. V dropped 5 bases and J dropped 0 bases, with 13 bases sitting between them. Germline-derived CDR1 and CDR2 are MDHEN and SYDVKM. This CDR3 has 16 amino acids. This chain's CDR3 is CASSRPWVTTNEKLFF. CDR3 nucleotide sequence: TGTGCCAGCAGTCGCCCCTGGGTTACAACTAATGAAAAACTGTTTTTT.

This chain links TRBV28 with TRBJ2-3; D might be TRBD2 (6 bases). In germline, CDR1 is MDHEN, CDR2 SYDVKM. The CDR3 is 14 amino acids. Trimming removed 10 bases from V and 0 bases from J, with 14 bases in between. The CDR3 is CATAKAGSTDTQYF. Written as DNA, the CDR3 is TGTGCCACCGCGAAGGCGGGGAGCACAGATACGCAGTATTTT.